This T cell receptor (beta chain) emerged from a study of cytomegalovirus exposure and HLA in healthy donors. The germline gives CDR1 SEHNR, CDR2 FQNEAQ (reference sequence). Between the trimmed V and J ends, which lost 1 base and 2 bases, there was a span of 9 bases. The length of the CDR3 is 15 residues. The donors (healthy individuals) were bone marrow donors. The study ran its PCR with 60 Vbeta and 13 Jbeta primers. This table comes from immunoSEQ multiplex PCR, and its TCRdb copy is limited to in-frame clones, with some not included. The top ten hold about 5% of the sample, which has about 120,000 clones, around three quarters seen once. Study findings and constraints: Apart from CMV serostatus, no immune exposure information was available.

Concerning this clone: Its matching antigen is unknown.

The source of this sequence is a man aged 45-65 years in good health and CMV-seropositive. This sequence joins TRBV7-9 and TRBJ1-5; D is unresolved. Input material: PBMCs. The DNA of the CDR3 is TGTGCCAGCAGCTTAGGGACTTCGGGCAATCAGCCCCAGCATTTT. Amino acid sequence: CASSLGTSGNQPQHF.